This TCR beta chain was captured by sequencing in a study of control samples from healthy donors and cancer patients (TCRdb year 2020). Library preparation used the immunoSEQ multiplex PCR assay. TCRdb re-hosts the immuneACCESS table, in-frame sequences only. Its copies lack some clones; in the studies checked, an unresolved V gene accounts for under half of them, and the cause for the rest is not known. This sample holds about 75,000 clones; 85% to 95% were observed only once. The ten biggest clones cover around 6.5% of the sample. Trimming costs V 7 bases and J 4 bases, and their ends lie 7 bases apart. From the cysteine up to the phenylalanine, the CDR3 has a length of 12 residues. Only the CDR3 region is kept as DNA, spanning 36 bases read in frame from base 1. As concerns this clone: Which antigen it targets is not known. No per-base quality is available; no much larger clone lies one base away.

Sequencing used blood. The rearrangement joined TRBV12-3 or TRBV12-4 to TRBJ2-2; the D gene assignment is ambiguous. The source of this sequence is a woman aged 40 to 49 in good health. The CDR3 corresponds to CASTSTTGELFF. The bases read TGTGCCAGCACATCGACCACCGGGGAGCTGTTTTTT.